This TCR beta chain was recovered during a study of cytomegalovirus exposure and HLA in healthy donors. Study-wide results and caveats: The listing of roughly 160 TCR beta chains classed them as cytomegalovirus-associated. A missense DCLRE1C variant was associated with V- and J-gene trimming of TCR beta chains in a later analysis, and an independent cohort replicated the association. Per a prior analysis, the majority of TCR beta V segments were productive roughly 87% or roughly 30% of the time.

Amplification used 60 Vbeta primers and 13 Jbeta primers. Original processing notes: It was a later analysis that counted 75 million to 90 million unique TCR beta chains, of which about 10 million were shared. Clones were sequenced by immunoSEQ multiplex PCR, and TCRdb holds only the in-frame ones, with some missing. That table is the source of V, J and clone size, and D and trimming were worked out from the DNA. The top ten clones hold roughly 2.1% of a sample with 140,000 or so clones, over 60% of them seen once. The V gene end was trimmed by 4 bases and the J gene end by 2 bases; junction bases not matched to a gene: 2. CDR3 length: 13 residues. Germline CDR1 reads MNHEY; CDR2 reads SVGAGI. With respect to this clone: As yet, its antigen is unknown.

This chain uses TRBV6-5 with TRBJ2-7; 7 bases line up with TRBD2. The clonotype comes from a man between 35 and 55 years old in good health and CMV-seronegative. Sequences were obtained from PBMCs. CDR3 sequence reads: CASSFGGTYEQYF. The CDR3 nucleotides are TGTGCCAGCAGTTTCGGGGGGACCTACGAGCAGTACTTC.